Included here is one T cell receptor beta chain sequence, with context. Its binding antigen is unknown. Base quality data are lacking; no much larger clone is found one base away. These data are taken from a study of cytomegalovirus exposure and HLA in healthy donors (dated by TCRdb to about 2017). Describing the broader study: A later analysis indicated that the 90 to 150 validation repertoires were generated on the platform also employed for the 670 or so repertoires of the first cohort. A separate validation cohort of 100 to 150 different subjects was used in addition to the roughly 670-subject first cohort. The aim of the study was to test whether cataloging public T cell receptors could identify signatures of past pathogen exposure. The study combined high-throughput TCR immunosequencing, statistical association of individual TCRs with disease status, and machine learning to predict cytomegalovirus infection status.

The study at large found these results: Across donors, most TCR sequences were observed very rarely, whereas some public TCRs were present in many individuals. The study listed around 160 TCR beta chains as associated with cytomegalovirus. The authors suggested that the approach could potentially be generalized to other disease states and immunological phenotypes. The classifier was reported to diagnose cytomegalovirus status with high specificity and sensitivity in both the original and validation cohorts. A few of the identified cytomegalovirus-associated TCR beta chains were confirmed in vitro to be specific for cytomegalovirus antigens. A later analysis lacked HLA typing for the validation cohort, so it scored co-occurrence in that cohort across all 110 or so repertoires. Subsequent analysis determined that TCRs grouped into clusters in the first cohort also showed a tendency toward co-occurrence across the 90 to 150 validation repertoires, and 85% to 95% of cluster scores exceeded 0.

Donors formed part of the validation cohort, which comprised approximately 130 subjects and was distinct from the first cohort of some 700 subjects. CDR1 and CDR2 (MGHRA, YSYEKL) derive from the germline V gene. Trimming costs V 3 bases and J 1 base, and their ends lie 9 bases apart. The CDR3 runs 15 amino acids, cysteine and phenylalanine included. CDR3 DNA is the only sequence kept; it has 45 bases, read in frame from the first base. The library was built by means of the immunoSEQ multiplex PCR assay. The study's own analysis went as follows. A statistical classification framework was built for diagnosing cytomegalovirus status from the catalog of TCR beta chain sequences. The source is immuneACCESS, and TCRdb retained only in-frame sequences with V and J called. Part of the clones is not carried over; for the studies checked, unresolved V genes explain less than half of this, and the remainder is unexplained. The DNA was the basis for D and trimming; V, J and clone size are from that table. The sample includes about 71,000 clones, with around 93% observed a single time. The top ten clonotypes cover more than 0.8% of the sample.

Sample: PBMCs. Rearrangement joined TRBV4-1 to TRBJ2-2; a tentative D call is TRBD1 (6 bases match). This receptor was taken from a woman in her late teens or twenties in good health and CMV-seronegative. The CDR3 amino acid sequence is: CASSQKQGNTGELFF. The nucleotide sequence is given as TGCGCCAGCAGCCAGAAACAGGGGAACACCGGGGAGCTGTTTTTT.